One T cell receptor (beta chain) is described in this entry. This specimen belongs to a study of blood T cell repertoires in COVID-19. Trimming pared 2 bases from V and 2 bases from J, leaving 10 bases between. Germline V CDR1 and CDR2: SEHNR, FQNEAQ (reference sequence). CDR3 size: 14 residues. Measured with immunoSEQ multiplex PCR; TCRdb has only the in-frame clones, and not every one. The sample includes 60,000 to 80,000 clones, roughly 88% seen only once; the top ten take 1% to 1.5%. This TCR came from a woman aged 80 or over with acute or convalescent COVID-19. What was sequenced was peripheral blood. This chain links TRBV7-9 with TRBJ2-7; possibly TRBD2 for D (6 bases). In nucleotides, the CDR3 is TGTGCCAGCAGCTTAAGTAGCGGAACCTACGAGCAGTACTTC. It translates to CASSLSSGTYEQYF.